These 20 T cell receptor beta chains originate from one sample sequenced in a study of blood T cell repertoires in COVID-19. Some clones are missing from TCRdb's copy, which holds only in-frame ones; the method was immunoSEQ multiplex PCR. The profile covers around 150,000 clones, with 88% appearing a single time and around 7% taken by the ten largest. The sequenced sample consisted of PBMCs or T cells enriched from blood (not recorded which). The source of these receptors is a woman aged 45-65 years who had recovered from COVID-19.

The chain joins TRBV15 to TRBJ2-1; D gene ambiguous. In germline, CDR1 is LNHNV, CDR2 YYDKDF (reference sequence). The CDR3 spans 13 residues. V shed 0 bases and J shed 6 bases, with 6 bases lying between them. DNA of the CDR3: TGTGCCACCAGCAGAGATAACGGCAATGAGCAGTTCTTC. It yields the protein CATSRDNGNEQFF.

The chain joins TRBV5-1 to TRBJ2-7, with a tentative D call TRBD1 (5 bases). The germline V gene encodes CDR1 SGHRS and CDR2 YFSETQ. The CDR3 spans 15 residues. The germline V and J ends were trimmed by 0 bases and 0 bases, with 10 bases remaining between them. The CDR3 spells CASSLASTVSYEQYF. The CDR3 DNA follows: TGCGCCAGCAGCTTGGCCTCGACAGTCTCCTACGAGCAGTACTTC.

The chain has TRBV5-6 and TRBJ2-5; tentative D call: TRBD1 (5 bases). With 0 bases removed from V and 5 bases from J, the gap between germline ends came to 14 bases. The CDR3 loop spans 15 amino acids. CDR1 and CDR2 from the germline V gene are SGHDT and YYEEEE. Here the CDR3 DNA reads TGTGCCAGCAGCTTGGAGGCAGGGTCCATGGAGACCCAGTACTTC. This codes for CASSLEAGSMETQYF. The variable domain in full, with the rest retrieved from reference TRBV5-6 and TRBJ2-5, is DAGVTQSPTHLIKTRGQQVTLRCSPKSGHDTVSWYQQALGQGPQFIFQYYEEEERQRGNFPDRFSGHQFPNYSSELNVNALLLGDSALYLCASSLEAGSMETQYFGPGTRLLVL.

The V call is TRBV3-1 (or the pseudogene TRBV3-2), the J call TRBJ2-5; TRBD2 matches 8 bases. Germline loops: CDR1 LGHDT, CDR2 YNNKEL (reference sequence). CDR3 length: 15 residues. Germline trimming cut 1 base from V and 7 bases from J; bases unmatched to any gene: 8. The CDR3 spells CASSQGASGGWTQYF. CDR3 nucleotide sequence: TGTGCCAGCAGCCAAGGGGCCTCGGGGGGGTGGACCCAGTACTTC.

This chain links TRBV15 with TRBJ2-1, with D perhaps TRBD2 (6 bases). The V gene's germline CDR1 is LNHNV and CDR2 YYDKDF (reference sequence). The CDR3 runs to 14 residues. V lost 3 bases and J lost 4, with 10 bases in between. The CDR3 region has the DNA TGTGCCACCAGCAGGGGACTTCCGTACAATGAGCAGTTCTTC. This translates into CATSRGLPYNEQFF. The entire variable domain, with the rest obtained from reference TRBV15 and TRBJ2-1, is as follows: DAMVIQNPRYQVTQFGKPVTLSCSQTLNHNVMYWYQQKSSQAPKLLFHYYDKDFNNEADTPDNFQSRRPNTSFCFLDIRSPGLGDTAMYLCATSRGLPYNEQFFGPGTRLTVL.

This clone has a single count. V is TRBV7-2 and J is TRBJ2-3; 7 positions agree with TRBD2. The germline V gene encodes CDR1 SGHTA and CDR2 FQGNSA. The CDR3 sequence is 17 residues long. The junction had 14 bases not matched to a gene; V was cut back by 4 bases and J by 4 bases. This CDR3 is CASSSYPPGGGSDTQYF. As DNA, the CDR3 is TGTGCCAGCAGCTCTTACCCCCCTGGCGGGGGATCAGATACGCAGTATTTT.

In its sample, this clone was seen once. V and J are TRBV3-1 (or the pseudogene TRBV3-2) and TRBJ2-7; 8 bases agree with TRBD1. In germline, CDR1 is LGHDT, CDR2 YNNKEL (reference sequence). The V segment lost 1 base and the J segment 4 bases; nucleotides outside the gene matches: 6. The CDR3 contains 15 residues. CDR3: CASSQGAGGAYEQYF. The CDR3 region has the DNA TGTGCCAGCAGCCAAGGGGCAGGGGGCGCGTACGAGCAGTACTTC.

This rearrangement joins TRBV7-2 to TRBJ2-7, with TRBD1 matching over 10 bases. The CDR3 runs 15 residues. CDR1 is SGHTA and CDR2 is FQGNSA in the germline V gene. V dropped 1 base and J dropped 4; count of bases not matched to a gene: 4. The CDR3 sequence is CASSLEGTGVYEQYF. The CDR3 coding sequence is TGTGCCAGCAGCTTAGAGGGGACAGGGGTGTACGAGCAGTACTTC.

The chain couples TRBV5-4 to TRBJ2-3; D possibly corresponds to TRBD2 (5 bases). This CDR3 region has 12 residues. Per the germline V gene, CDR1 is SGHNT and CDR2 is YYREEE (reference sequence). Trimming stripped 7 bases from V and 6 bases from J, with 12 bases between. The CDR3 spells CASSGPGDTQYF. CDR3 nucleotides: TGTGCCAGCTCCGGCCCGGGGGATACGCAGTATTTT.

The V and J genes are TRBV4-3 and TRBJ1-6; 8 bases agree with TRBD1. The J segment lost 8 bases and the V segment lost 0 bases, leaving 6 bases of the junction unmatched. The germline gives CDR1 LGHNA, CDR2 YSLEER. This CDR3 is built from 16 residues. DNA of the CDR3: TGCGCCAGCAGCCAAGAGGGGACAGGAGTTTATTCACCCCTCCACTTT. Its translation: CASSQEGTGVYSPLHF.

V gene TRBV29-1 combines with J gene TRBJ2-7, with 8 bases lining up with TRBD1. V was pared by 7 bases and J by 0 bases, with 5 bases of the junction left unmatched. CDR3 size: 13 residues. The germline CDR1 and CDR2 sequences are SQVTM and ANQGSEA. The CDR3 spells CSARTGSSYEQYF. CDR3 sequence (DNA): TGCAGCGCCCGGACAGGGAGCTCCTACGAGCAGTACTTC.

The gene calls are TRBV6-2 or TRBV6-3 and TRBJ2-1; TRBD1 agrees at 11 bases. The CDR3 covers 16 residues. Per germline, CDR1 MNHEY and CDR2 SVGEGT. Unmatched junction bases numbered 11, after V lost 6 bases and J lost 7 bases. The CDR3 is CASSPLTGQGVNEQFF. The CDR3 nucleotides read TGTGCCAGCAGCCCCCTCACGGGACAGGGGGTTAATGAGCAGTTCTTC.

The CDR3 DNA reads as TGTGCCACCGAACCGACAGGGGGTAAAAACATTCAGTACTTC. It encodes CATEPTGGKNIQYF. The chain couples TRBV2 to TRBJ2-4; TRBD1 matches 9 bases. The CDR3 sequence is 14 residues long. Germline lookup yields CDR1 SNHLY and CDR2 FYNNEI. Trimming took 10 bases from V and 4 from J; bases not matched to a gene: 8.

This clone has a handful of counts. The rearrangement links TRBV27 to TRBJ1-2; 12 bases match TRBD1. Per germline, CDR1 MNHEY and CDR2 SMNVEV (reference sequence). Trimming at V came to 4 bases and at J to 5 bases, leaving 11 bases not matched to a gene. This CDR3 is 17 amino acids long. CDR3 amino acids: CASSSGTGGPLTYGYTF. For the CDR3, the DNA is TGTGCCAGCAGTTCCGGGACAGGGGGCCCACTGACGTATGGCTACACCTTC.

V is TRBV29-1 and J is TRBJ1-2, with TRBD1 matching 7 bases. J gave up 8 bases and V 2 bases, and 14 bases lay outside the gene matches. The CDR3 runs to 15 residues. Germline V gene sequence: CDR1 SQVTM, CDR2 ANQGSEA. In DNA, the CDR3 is TGCAGCGTTGAACAGGTATCGGGACAGCAACGAGGCTACACCTTC. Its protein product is CSVEQVSGQQRGYTF.

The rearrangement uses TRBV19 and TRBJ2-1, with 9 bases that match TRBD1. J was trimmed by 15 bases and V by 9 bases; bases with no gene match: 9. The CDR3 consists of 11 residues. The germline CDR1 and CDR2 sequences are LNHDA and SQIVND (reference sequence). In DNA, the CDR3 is TGTGCCAGCCGGACAGGGGAGGTGACGTTCTTC. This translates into CASRTGEVTFF.

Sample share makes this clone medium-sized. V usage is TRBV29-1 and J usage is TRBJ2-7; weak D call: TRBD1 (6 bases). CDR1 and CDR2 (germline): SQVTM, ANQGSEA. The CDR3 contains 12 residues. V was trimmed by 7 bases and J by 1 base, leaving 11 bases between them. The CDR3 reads CSAAGVSYEQYF. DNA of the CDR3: TGCAGCGCCGCAGGGGTATCCTACGAGCAGTACTTC.

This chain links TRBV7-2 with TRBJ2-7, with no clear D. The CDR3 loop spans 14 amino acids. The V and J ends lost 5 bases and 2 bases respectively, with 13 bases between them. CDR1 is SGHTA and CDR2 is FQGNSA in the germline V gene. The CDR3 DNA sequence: TGTGCCAGCAGCACTCCCCTTGCGGCCTACGAGCAGTACTTC. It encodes CASSTPLAAYEQYF.

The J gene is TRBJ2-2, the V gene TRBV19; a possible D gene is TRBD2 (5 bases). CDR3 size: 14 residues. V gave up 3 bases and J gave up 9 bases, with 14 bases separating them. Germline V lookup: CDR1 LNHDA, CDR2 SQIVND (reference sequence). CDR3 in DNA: TGTGCCAGTAGTATCAAAGGAGGTTTGTGGGAGCTGTTTTTT. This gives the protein CASSIKGGLWELFF.

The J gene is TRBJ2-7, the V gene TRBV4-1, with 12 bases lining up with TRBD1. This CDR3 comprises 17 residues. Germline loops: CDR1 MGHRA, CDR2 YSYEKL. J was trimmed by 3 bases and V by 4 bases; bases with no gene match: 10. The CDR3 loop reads CASSLQPGTGGFYEQYF. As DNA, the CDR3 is TGCGCCAGCAGCCTCCAACCCGGGACAGGGGGCTTCTACGAGCAGTACTTC.